This section outlines one T cell receptor beta chain sequence together with its context. Both 60 Vbeta primers and 13 Jbeta primers went into the PCR. Generated by immunoSEQ multiplex PCR, the TCRdb table keeps only in-frame clones and is missing some. The sample lists more than 150,000 clones, around 80% occurring once. The data originate from a study of cytomegalovirus exposure and HLA in healthy donors. Overall study context: Most genotyped donors, 75% to 85% of 300 to 400, had Caucasian-associated genetic ancestry.

Germline values: CDR1 SGHRS, CDR2 YFSETQ. The CDR3 loop spans 16 amino acids. V dropped 2 bases and J dropped 4; count of bases not matched to a gene: 6. The chain combines TRBV5-1 with TRBJ1-2, with 12 nucleotides matching TRBD1. Sequencing input: PBMCs. The TCR comes from a girl aged 10-17 years in good health and CMV-seropositive. The CDR3 DNA reads TGCGCCAGCAGCTTCGGTGGGACAGGGGGCGGCTATGGCTACACCTTC. This codes for CASSFGGTGGGYGYTF.